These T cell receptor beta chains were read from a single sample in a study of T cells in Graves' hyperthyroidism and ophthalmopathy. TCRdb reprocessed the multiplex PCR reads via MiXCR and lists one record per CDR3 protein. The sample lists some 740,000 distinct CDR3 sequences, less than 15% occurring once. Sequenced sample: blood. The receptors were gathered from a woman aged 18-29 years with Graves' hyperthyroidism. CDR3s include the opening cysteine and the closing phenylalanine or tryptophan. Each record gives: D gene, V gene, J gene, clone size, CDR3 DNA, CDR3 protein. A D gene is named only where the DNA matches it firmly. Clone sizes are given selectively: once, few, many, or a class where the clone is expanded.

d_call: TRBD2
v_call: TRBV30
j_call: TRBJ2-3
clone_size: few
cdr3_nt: TGTGCCTGGAGCTCTCTAGCGGGAGCAATCTCTAGCACAGATACGCAGTATTTT
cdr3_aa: CAWSSLAGAISSTDTQYF

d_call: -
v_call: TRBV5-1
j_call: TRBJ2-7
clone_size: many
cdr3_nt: TGCGCCAGCAGCTTGGCCGGGGCGTCTCAGAACTACGAGCAGTACTTC
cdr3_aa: CASSLAGASQNYEQYF

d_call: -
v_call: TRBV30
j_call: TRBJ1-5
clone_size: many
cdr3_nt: TGTGCCTGGAGTGTCCGCGGTCAGCCCCAGCATTTT
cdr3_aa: CAWSVRGQPQHF

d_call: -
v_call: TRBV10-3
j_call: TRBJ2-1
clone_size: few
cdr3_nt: TGTGCCATCGGGGCGGGTTCCTACAATGAGCAGTTCTTC
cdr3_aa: CAIGAGSYNEQFF

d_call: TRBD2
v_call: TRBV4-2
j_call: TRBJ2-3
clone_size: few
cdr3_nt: TGTGCCAGCAGCCAAGAGACTAGCGGGAGTTACTACACAGATACGCAGTATTTT
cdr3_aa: CASSQETSGSYYTDTQYF

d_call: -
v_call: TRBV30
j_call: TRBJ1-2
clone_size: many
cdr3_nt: TGTGCCTGGAGTGTACAGGCTAACTATGGCTACACCTTC
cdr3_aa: CAWSVQANYGYTF

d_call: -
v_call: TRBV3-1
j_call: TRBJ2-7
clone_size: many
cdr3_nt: TGTGCCAGCAGCCAAGATATCATCGGCTACGAGCAGTACTTC
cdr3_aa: CASSQDIIGYEQYF

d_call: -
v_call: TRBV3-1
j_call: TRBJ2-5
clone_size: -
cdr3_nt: TGTGCCAGCAGCCGGGGTGGGGGCGCGGGAGAGACCCGGTACTTC
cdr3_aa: CASSRGGGAGETRYF

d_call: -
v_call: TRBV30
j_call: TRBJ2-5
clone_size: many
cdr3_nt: TGTGCCTGGAGTGTCGTGCGGGTGTTGACCGAGACCCAGTACTTC
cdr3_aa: CAWSVVRVLTETQYF

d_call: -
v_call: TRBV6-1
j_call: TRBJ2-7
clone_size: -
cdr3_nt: TGTGCCAGCAGGAGAGTAGATAATAATCTCGAGCAGTACTTC
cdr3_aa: CASRRVDNNLEQYF

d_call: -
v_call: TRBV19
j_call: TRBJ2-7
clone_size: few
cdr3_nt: TGTGCCAGTGGACCAGGGGTCGGATTGGGCGAGCAGTACTTC
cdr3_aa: CASGPGVGLGEQYF

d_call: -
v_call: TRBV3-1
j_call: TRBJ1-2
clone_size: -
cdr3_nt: TGTGCCAGCAGCGTTCTCGGGGATGGCCACACCTTC
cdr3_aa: CASSVLGDGHTF

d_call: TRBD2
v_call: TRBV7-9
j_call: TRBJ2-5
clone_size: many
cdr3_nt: TGTGCCAGCACCAGCGGGAAAGTTGAGACCCAGTACTTC
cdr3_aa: CASTSGKVETQYF

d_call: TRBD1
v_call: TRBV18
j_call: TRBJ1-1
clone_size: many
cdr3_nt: TGTGCCAGCTCAGGAAACGGACAGGGGGGAAACACTGAAGCTTTCTTT
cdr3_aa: CASSGNGQGGNTEAFF

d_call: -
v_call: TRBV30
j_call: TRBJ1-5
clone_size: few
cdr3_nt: TGTGCCTGGAGTGGCCGTGGGGGGGCCAGCAATCAGCCCCAGCATTTT
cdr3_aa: CAWSGRGGASNQPQHF

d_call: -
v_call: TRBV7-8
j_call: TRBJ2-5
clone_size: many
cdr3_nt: TGTGCCAGCAGCTTCGGGGACAACCAAGAGACCCAGTACTTC
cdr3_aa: CASSFGDNQETQYF

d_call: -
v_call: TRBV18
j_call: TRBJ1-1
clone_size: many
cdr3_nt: TGTGCCAGCTCACCGCTGGACGAAGCTTTCTTT
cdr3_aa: CASSPLDEAFF

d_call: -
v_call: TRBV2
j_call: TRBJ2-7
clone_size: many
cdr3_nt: TGTGCCAGCAGTGGCCTTAGCGGAGGCTACGAGCAGTACTTC
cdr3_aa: CASSGLSGGYEQYF

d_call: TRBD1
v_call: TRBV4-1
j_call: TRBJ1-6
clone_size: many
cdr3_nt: TGCGCCAGCAGCCCCTGGACAGGGACGGCTTCACCCCTCCACTTT
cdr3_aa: CASSPWTGTASPLHF

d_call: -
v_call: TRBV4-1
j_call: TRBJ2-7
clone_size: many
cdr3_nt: TGCGCCAGCAGCCAAGTAGGGAGCGAGCAGTACTTC
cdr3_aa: CASSQVGSEQYF

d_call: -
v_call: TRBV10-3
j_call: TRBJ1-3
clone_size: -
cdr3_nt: TGTGCCATGGGACCCTCTGGAAACACCATATATTTT
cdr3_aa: CAMGPSGNTIYF

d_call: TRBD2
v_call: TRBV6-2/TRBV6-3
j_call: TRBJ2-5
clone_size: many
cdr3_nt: TGTGCCAGCAGTTACTCCGGGACTAGCTACCAGTACTTC
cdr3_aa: CASSYSGTSYQYF

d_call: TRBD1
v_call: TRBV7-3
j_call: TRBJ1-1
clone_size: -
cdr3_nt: TGTGCCAGCAGCTTAACGAGGGACAGGGTCACTGAAGCTTTCTTT
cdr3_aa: CASSLTRDRVTEAFF

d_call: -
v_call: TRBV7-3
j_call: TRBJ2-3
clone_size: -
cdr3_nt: TGTGCCAGCAGCTTAACCCCCCGGCTCCGGGGAGGCCCAGGAGATACGCAGTATTTT
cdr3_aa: CASSLTPRLRGGPGDTQYF